These T cell receptor beta chains were read from a single sample in a study of blood T cell repertoires in COVID-19. The repertoire was sequenced with immunoSEQ multiplex PCR; TCRdb's copy has only in-frame clones and lacks some. Among approximately 70,000 clones, under 95% were seen once, and the ten largest hold 8.5%. The sequenced sample consisted of peripheral blood. These receptors were taken from a human donor in a cohort sampled during active COVID-19. Both conserved end residues are part of each CDR3. Fields, in order: clone size, J gene, D gene, V gene, CDR3 protein, CDR3 DNA. D genes are given only for firm matches. Clone size is not always given. Where it is, it says once, few, many or a class for expanded clones.

NA	TRBJ1-2	TRBD1	TRBV5-4	CASSYKLEQGAVGYTF	TGTGCCAGCAGCTACAAACTAGAACAGGGGGCGGTTGGCTACACCTTC
NA	TRBJ2-7	TRBD1	TRBV3-1/TRBV3-2	CASSPWDRVREQYF	TGTGCCAGCAGCCCGTGGGACAGGGTGAGGGAGCAGTACTTC
NA	TRBJ1-1	NA	TRBV11-2	CASSRTRGTLIGYTEAFF	TGTGCCAGCAGTCGTACACGCGGGACGTTAATAGGATACACTGAAGCTTTCTTT
NA	TRBJ1-1	TRBD1	TRBV3-1/TRBV3-2	CASSQGVPPGGAGNTEAFF	TGTGCCAGCAGCCAGGGGGTCCCCCCAGGGGGCGCGGGGAACACTGAAGCTTTCTTT
NA	TRBJ1-2	TRBD1	TRBV19	CASSIAQGGYGYTF	TGTGCCAGTAGTATCGCACAGGGGGGCTATGGCTACACCTTC
NA	TRBJ2-7	NA	TRBV11-2	CASSSSRGGDEQYF	TGTGCCAGCAGCTCTTCGCGGGGAGGAGACGAGCAGTACTTC
NA	TRBJ2-1	TRBD2	TRBV7-9	CASRAGGRGASYNEQFF	TGCGCCAGCCGCGCCGGGGGGCGGGGGGCCTCCTACAATGAGCAGTTCTTC
NA	TRBJ1-5	NA	TRBV27	CASSLLSNQPQHF	TGTGCCAGCAGTTTACTAAGCAATCAGCCCCAGCATTTT
NA	TRBJ1-4	TRBD1	TRBV6-4	CASSADRDGKLFF	TGTGCCAGCAGCGCGGACAGGGATGGAAAACTGTTTTTT
NA	TRBJ2-7	TRBD1	TRBV9	CASSVGQGASYEQYF	TGTGCCAGCAGCGTAGGACAGGGGGCCTCCTACGAGCAGTACTTC
NA	TRBJ1-5	NA	TRBV6-5	CASTPGGYGDQPQHF	TGTGCCAGCACCCCGGGGGGATACGGGGACCAGCCCCAGCATTTT
NA	TRBJ2-7	NA	TRBV10-3	CAISELRGTREQYF	TGTGCCATCAGTGAACTGAGGGGGACCAGGGAGCAGTACTTC
once	TRBJ2-5	NA	TRBV5-4	CASSLEAGEETQYF	TGTGCCAGCAGCTTGGAAGCCGGAGAAGAGACCCAGTACTTC
NA	TRBJ1-1	NA	TRBV11-2	CASSLGRPQAYMNTEAFF	TGTGCCAGCAGCTTAGGTCGTCCGCAGGCCTACATGAACACTGAAGCTTTCTTT
NA	TRBJ2-7	NA	TRBV7-6	CASSLASGAVYEQYF	TGTGCCAGCAGCTTAGCATCAGGGGCTGTCTACGAGCAGTACTTC
NA	TRBJ1-2	NA	TRBV6-5	CASTRQEVNYGYTF	TGTGCCAGCACCCGACAGGAAGTTAACTATGGCTACACCTTC
NA	TRBJ1-2	TRBD1	TRBV27	CASSPVPGTGEYGYTF	TGTGCCAGCAGCCCCGTCCCCGGGACAGGGGAGTATGGCTACACCTTC
NA	TRBJ1-2	NA	TRBV21-1	CASANRGESYGYTF	TGTGCCAGCGCGAACAGGGGGGAGAGCTATGGCTACACCTTC
NA	TRBJ1-1	NA	TRBV9	CASSADKFPTEAFF	TGTGCCAGCAGCGCGGACAAATTCCCCACTGAAGCTTTCTTT
once	TRBJ1-2	TRBD1	TRBV10-3	CAISESTGTGSGYTF	TGTGCCATCAGTGAGTCGACCGGGACAGGTAGTGGCTACACCTTC
NA	TRBJ2-7	NA	TRBV6-2/TRBV6-3	CASSYSQYSYEQYF	TGTGCCAGCAGTTATTCACAGTACTCCTACGAGCAGTACTTC
NA	TRBJ2-7	TRBD1	TRBV10-1	CARRTGLKYEQYF	TGCGCCAGACGGACAGGGTTGAAATACGAGCAGTACTTC
NA	TRBJ1-1	TRBD1	TRBV6-4	CASATGENTEAFF	TGTGCCAGCGCGACAGGGGAGAACACTGAAGCTTTCTTT
NA	TRBJ2-7	TRBD1	TRBV29-1	CSVESLHGQGGYEQYF	TGCAGCGTTGAATCCCTCCACGGACAGGGGGGTTACGAGCAGTACTTC
few	TRBJ1-6	NA	TRBV5-4	CASSGETGANSPLHF	TGTGCCAGCAGTGGAGAGACAGGTGCCAATTCACCCCTCCACTTT
NA	TRBJ1-6	NA	TRBV25-1	CASPYRPRTGYNSPLHF	TGTGCCAGCCCCTACAGGCCCCGTACAGGATATAATTCACCCCTCCACTTT
NA	TRBJ1-2	TRBD1	TRBV7-8	CASSPQGQKGYTF	TGTGCCAGCAGCCCACAGGGACAGAAAGGCTACACCTTC
NA	TRBJ1-1	NA	TRBV11-2	CASSLTVTEAFF	TGTGCCAGCAGCTTAACAGTGACTGAAGCTTTCTTT
NA	TRBJ2-7	NA	TRBV11-2	CASSEQGFYEQYF	TGTGCCAGCAGCGAACAGGGTTTCTACGAGCAGTACTTC
NA	TRBJ1-2	NA	TRBV2	CASSGEEGAYYGYTF	TGTGCCAGCAGTGGGGAGGAAGGGGCGTACTATGGCTACACCTTC
NA	TRBJ2-7	NA	TRBV7-2	CASSLTSFLSYEQYF	TGTGCCAGCAGCTTGACATCTTTCCTTTCCTACGAGCAGTACTTC
NA	TRBJ1-2	NA	TRBV5-1	CASSLSPGMTGRGRGFGYTF	TGCGCCAGCAGCTTGAGTCCTGGGATGACAGGTCGGGGTCGGGGCTTTGGCTACACCTTC
few	TRBJ2-7	TRBD1	TRBV5-1	CASSHPEGAGSYEQYF	TGCGCCAGCTCACACCCCGAGGGGGCAGGCTCCTACGAGCAGTACTTC
NA	TRBJ2-7	TRBD1	TRBV4-2	CASSQGGTGELREQYF	TGTGCCAGCAGCCAAGGGGGGACAGGGGAGCTTCGCGAGCAGTACTTC
NA	TRBJ2-7	TRBD1	TRBV11-2	CASSLQKGQGTYEQYF	TGTGCCAGCAGCTTACAAAAGGGACAGGGGACCTACGAGCAGTACTTC
once	TRBJ2-5	TRBD1	TRBV27	CASSTRGQETQYF	TGTGCCAGCAGTACCAGGGGGCAAGAGACCCAGTACTTC
NA	TRBJ1-6	NA	TRBV7-2	CASSLGGNARNSPLHF	TGTGCCAGCAGCTTAGGGGGCAACGCTCGGAATTCACCCCTCCACTTT
NA	TRBJ2-7	TRBD1	TRBV24-1	CATSGPGGTSYEQYF	TGTGCCACCAGTGGCCCAGGGGGCACCTCTTACGAGCAGTACTTC
once	TRBJ2-7	NA	TRBV28	CASSLGSAYEQYF	TGTGCCAGCAGTTTAGGGAGCGCCTACGAGCAGTACTTC
NA	TRBJ1-1	NA	TRBV28	CASSLSPEAFF	TGTGCCAGCAGCCTAAGCCCTGAAGCTTTCTTT
NA	TRBJ1-1	NA	TRBV4-2	CASSQVGGDRIYTEAFF	TGTGCCAGCAGCCAAGTAGGCGGTGATCGCATCTACACTGAAGCTTTCTTT
NA	TRBJ1-5	NA	TRBV19	CASSIVEDQPQHF	TGTGCCAGTAGTATAGTGGAGGATCAGCCCCAGCATTTT
NA	TRBJ1-4	TRBD1	TRBV9	CASSVGRTGNNEKLFF	TGTGCCAGCAGCGTAGGTAGGACAGGGAATAATGAAAAACTGTTTTTT
NA	TRBJ1-1	NA	TRBV6-2/TRBV6-3	CASSYSPGWTMNTEAFF	TGTGCCAGCAGTTACTCGCCAGGGTGGACCATGAACACTGAAGCTTTCTTT
NA	TRBJ2-7	TRBD1	TRBV20-1	CSASLWDRGAYEQYF	TGCAGTGCTAGTCTTTGGGACAGGGGGGCCTACGAGCAGTACTTC
NA	TRBJ2-3	TRBD1	TRBV15	CATSMGTGRSSTDTQYF	TGTGCCACCAGCATGGGGACAGGCCGATCTAGCACAGATACGCAGTATTTT
NA	TRBJ1-1	TRBD1	TRBV27	CASSSGQGKNTEAFF	TGTGCCAGCAGTTCCGGACAGGGGAAGAACACTGAAGCTTTCTTT
NA	TRBJ1-1	NA	TRBV19	CASTVRAEAFF	TGTGCCAGTACGGTCAGGGCTGAAGCTTTCTTT
few	TRBJ1-1	NA	TRBV5-4	CASSSYTEAFF	TGTGCCAGCAGCTCTTACACTGAAGCTTTCTTT
NA	TRBJ2-7	NA	TRBV9	CASSAGDTSYEQYF	TGTGCCAGCAGCGCCGGGGACACCTCCTACGAGCAGTACTTC
NA	TRBJ2-7	NA	TRBV13	CASSLGTSYEQYF	TGTGCCAGCAGCTTAGGGACATCCTACGAGCAGTACTTC
NA	TRBJ1-5	TRBD1	TRBV11-2	CASSPGGDRAHNQPQHF	TGTGCCAGCAGCCCAGGGGGGGACAGGGCGCACAATCAGCCCCAGCATTTT